This TCR beta chain was observed in a study of T cell responses to AZD1222 COVID-19 vaccine. The study, taken as a whole, reports: Regions 160-218 and 743-854 held dominance among vaccine-associated CD4 TCRs, which spanned spike. Nearly half of spike-specific TCRs reportedly target unmutated variant regions. White British people made up most donors, females outnumbered males, and clonal diversity was possibly underestimated.

V gave up 1 base and J gave up 8 bases, with 8 bases separating them. CDR1 and CDR2 (germline): KGHSH, LQKENI. The CDR3 sequence is 13 residues long. This table comes from immunoSEQ multiplex PCR, and its TCRdb copy is limited to in-frame clones, with some not included. Here the sample spans approximately 130,000 clones, 75% to 90% being singletons. Note on this clone: Its antigen is not known.

The sequence came from an adult in good health. Sample: peripheral blood, taken on day 0 of MenACWY control vaccination. This sequence joins TRBV18 and TRBJ1-4; D might be TRBD1 (5 bases). The CDR3 here is CASSPQGLEKLFF. Here the CDR3 DNA reads TGTGCCAGCTCACCACAGGGGTTAGAAAAACTGTTTTTT.